The subject of this entry is one T cell receptor (beta chain). The data originate from a study of cytomegalovirus exposure and HLA in healthy donors. Primers included in the PCR were 60 Vbeta and 13 Jbeta primers. The method was immunoSEQ multiplex PCR; TCRdb's version includes in-frame clones alone and lacks a portion of them. Of around 170,000 clones listed, roughly 80% are singletons. Per germline, CDR1 SQVTM and CDR2 ANQGSEA. J was trimmed by 2 bases and V by 4 bases; bases with no gene match: 7. This CDR3 is 14 amino acids long. This TCR derives from a woman between 50 and 59 years old in good health and CMV-seronegative. Sequencing used PBMCs. This rearrangement joins TRBV29-1 to TRBJ1-2, with 7 bases that match TRBD1. The CDR3 DNA reads as TGCAGCGTTGGACAGGGTCTGGGGAACTATGGCTACACCTTC. Translated, it gives CSVGQGLGNYGYTF.